Sequencing of this TCR beta chain was carried out in a study of blood T cell repertoires in COVID-19. About the study: Nucleic acid was either cDNA or gDNA, and it came from T cells, B-cell-depleted T cells, or PBMCs.

Data came from immunoSEQ multiplex PCR; TCRdb stores just in-frame clones and leaves some out. The sample has 25,000 or so clones, about nine tenths seen once. Germline V gene data show CDR1 as LGHDT and CDR2 as YNNKEL (reference sequence). V was clipped by 5 bases and J by 6 bases, with 11 bases between them. CDR3 length equals 12 residues. Sequencing was done on a sample of peripheral blood. V usage is TRBV3-1 (or the pseudogene TRBV3-2) and J usage is TRBJ2-7; D is undetermined. The clonotype originates from a human donor in a cohort sampled during active COVID-19. Here the CDR3 reads CASSLYTAEQYF. The DNA for the CDR3 is TGTGCCAGCAGCTTATACACAGCCGAGCAGTACTTC.